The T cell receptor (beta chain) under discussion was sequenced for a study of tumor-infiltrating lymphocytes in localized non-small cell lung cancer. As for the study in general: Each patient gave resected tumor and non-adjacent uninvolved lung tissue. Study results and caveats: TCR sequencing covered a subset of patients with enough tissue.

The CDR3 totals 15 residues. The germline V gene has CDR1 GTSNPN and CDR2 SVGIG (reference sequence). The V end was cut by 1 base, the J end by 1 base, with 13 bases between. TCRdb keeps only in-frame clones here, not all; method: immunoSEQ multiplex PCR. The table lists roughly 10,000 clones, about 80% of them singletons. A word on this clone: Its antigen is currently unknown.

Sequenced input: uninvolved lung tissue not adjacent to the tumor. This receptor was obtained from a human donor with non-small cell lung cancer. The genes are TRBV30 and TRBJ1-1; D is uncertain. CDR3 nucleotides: TGTGCCTGGAGTGCCACAAGAAAAAAGAACACTGAAGCTTTCTTT. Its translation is CAWSATRKKNTEAFF.